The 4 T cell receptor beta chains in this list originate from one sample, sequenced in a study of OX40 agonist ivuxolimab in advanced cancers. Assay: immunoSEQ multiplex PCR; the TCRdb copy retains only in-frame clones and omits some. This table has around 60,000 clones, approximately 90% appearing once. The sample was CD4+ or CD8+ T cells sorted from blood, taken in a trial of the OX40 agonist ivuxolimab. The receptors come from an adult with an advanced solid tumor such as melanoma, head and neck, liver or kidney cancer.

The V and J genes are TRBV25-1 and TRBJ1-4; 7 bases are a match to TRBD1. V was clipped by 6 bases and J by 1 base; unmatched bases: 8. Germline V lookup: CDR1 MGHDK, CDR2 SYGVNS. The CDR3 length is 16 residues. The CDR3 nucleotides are TGTGCCAGCAGCGGGGTCTACAGGGGAACTAATGAAAAACTGTTTTTT. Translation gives CASSGVYRGTNEKLFF.

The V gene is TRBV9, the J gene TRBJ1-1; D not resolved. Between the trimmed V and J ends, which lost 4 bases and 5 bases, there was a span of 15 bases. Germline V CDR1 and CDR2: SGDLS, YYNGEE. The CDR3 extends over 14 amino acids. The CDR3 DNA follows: TGTGCCAGCAGCCCACGGTTGGGGTGGACTGAAGCTTTCTTT. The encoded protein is CASSPRLGWTEAFF.

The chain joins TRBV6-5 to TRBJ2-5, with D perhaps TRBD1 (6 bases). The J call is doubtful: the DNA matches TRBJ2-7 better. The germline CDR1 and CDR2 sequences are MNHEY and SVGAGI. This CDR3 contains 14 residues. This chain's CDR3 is CASSYSQGRGEQYF. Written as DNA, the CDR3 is TGTGCCAGCAGTTACTCACAGGGTCGAGGCGAGCAGTACTTC.

CDR3 DNA sequence: TGTGCCAGCAGTTTTCTACGCGGGAGGGAAGGATACACCGGGGAGCTGTTTTTT. Translating gives CASSFLRGREGYTGELFF. The chain employs TRBV28 and TRBJ2-2; 9 positions match TRBD2. This CDR3 region has 18 residues. V trimming: 3 bases; J trimming: 3 bases; junction bases outside the gene matches: 11. Germline V gene data show CDR1 as MDHEN and CDR2 as SYDVKM.